This T cell receptor beta chain comes out of a study of immune evolution from preneoplasia to lung adenocarcinoma. The protocol was immunoSEQ multiplex PCR, while the TCRdb copy is restricted to in-frame clones and leaves out a portion. The sample contains around 15,000 clones, 75% to 90% of which appear only once. Patients had resection in Japan or China between the mid-2010s and the late 2010s. The V segment lost 3 bases and the J segment 9 bases; nucleotides outside the gene matches: 7. The length of the CDR3 is 16 residues. CDR1 is KGHSH and CDR2 is LQKENI in the germline V gene. Sequenced: FFPE invasive lung adenocarcinoma tissue. V and J are TRBV18 and TRBJ2-1, with TRBD2 matching over 14 bases. This sequence was found in a person between 65 and 79 years old with invasive lung adenocarcinoma. The CDR3 is CASSPTSGRAGSEQFF. The CDR3 DNA is TGTGCCAGCTCACCGACTAGCGGGAGGGCCGGTAGTGAGCAGTTCTTC.